One and the same sample provided the 10 T cell receptor beta chains below, sequenced in a study of blood T cell repertoires in COVID-19 (dated by TCRdb to 2019 to 2021). The library was generated by the immunoSEQ multiplex PCR assay. In its TCRdb copy, this immuneACCESS table keeps in-frame sequences only and misses some clones. Where compared with another copy, unresolved V genes explain less than half of these, and the others have no known cause. This sample has about 270,000 clones in its table, and approximately 90% of those were observed once. The ten top clones hold around 2.8% of the sample. Sequencing input: PBMCs or T cells enriched from blood (not recorded which). The receptors were sampled from a man in his forties or fifties who had been exposed to COVID-19.

This sequence joins TRBV12-3 or TRBV12-4 and TRBJ2-1; D is perhaps TRBD2 (5 bases). V lost 5 bases to trimming and J lost 16 bases, with 21 bases between them. CDR3 size: 13 residues. This CDR3 reads CASSPISRAEDFF. DNA for the CDR3: TGTGCCAGCAGTCCGATTAGTCGGGCGGAGGATTTCTTC.

In this sample, this clone turned up once. The chain carries TRBV10-2 and TRBJ1-2, with 8 bases identical to TRBD1. The V segment lost 5 bases and the J segment 7 bases; nucleotides outside the gene matches: 6. Germline V gene lookup returns CDR1 WSHSY and CDR2 SAAADI. The CDR3 is made up of 13 amino acids. The CDR3 nucleotides read TGCGCCAGCAGTACTACAGGGGGTCTTGGCTACACCTTC. Its translation: CASSTTGGLGYTF.

This chain uses TRBV11-2 with TRBJ2-7; possible D gene TRBD2, 5 bases. The CDR3 is made up of 16 amino acids. Germline assignment: CDR1 SGHAT and CDR2 FQNNGV. Trimming left V 2 bases short and J 5 bases short, with 19 bases between. CDR3 DNA: TGTGCCAGCAGCTTACTCCGGGGTACCCTCTCTCACGAGCAGTACTTC. Protein: CASSLLRGTLSHEQYF.

This chain connects TRBV29-1 to TRBJ2-5, with 11 bases identical to TRBD1. In germline, CDR1 is SQVTM, CDR2 ANQGSEA. The V and J ends lost 6 bases and 5 bases, in that order; junction bases with no gene match: 5. The CDR3 runs 13 residues. DNA of the CDR3: TGCAGCGTGGGGGACAGGGGGAGGGAGACCCAGTACTTC. It encodes CSVGDRGRETQYF.

This clone was detected only once. This chain links TRBV9 with TRBJ2-2; D gene uncertain. This CDR3 is 15 amino acids long. The germline V gene has CDR1 SGDLS and CDR2 YYNGEE. Trimming shortened V by 4 bases and J by 0 bases, and 10 bases separated the two germline ends. CDR3 sequence reads: CASSPSSPNTGELFF. CDR3 nucleotides: TGTGCCAGCAGCCCTTCTTCCCCGAACACCGGGGAGCTGTTTTTT. Full variable domain (missing parts from reference TRBV9 and TRBJ2-2): DSGVTQTPKHLITATGQRVTLRCSPRSGDLSVYWYQQSLDQGLQFLIQYYNGEERAKGNILERFSAQQFPDLHSELNLSSLELGDSALYFCASSPSSPNTGELFFGEGSRLTVL.

There are a few counts of this clone. The chain carries TRBV5-1 and TRBJ2-1, with 16 nucleotides matching TRBD2. V gave up 3 bases and J gave up 0 bases; unmatched junction bases: 6. This CDR3 region has 19 residues. Germline CDR1 reads SGHRS; CDR2 reads YFSETQ. CDR3 bases: TGCGCCAGCAGCTCACCGGGACTAGCGGGAGGGAGCTCCTACAATGAGCAGTTCTTC. It codes for CASSSPGLAGGSSYNEQFF.

This chain uses TRBV11-1 with TRBJ2-7; tentative D call: TRBD2 (7 bases). This CDR3 contains 13 residues. Trimming shortened V by 5 bases and J by 3 bases, and 11 bases separated the two germline ends. CDR1 and CDR2 from the germline V gene are SGHAT and FQDESV (reference sequence). CDR3 residues: CASSQGGGYEQYF. CDR3 nucleotide sequence: TGTGCCAGCAGCCAGGGAGGGGGCTACGAGCAGTACTTC.

A single count supports this clone. The V gene is TRBV4-1, the J gene TRBJ1-5; no clear D gene. This CDR3 is 16 amino acids long. V lost 1 base and J lost 1, with 11 bases in between. CDR1 and CDR2 from the germline V gene are MGHRA and YSYEKL. Here the CDR3 DNA reads TGCGCCAGCAGCCAAGTGGCTGTCACAAGCAATCAGCCCCAGCATTTT. Translation gives CASSQVAVTSNQPQHF.

The CDR3 DNA reads as TGTGCCAGTAGAACTATGGGCACCGGGGAGCTGTTTTTT. Translating gives CASRTMGTGELFF. V and J are TRBV19 and TRBJ2-2; D is uncertain. Germline V CDR1 and CDR2: LNHDA, SQIVND (reference sequence). The ends were cut back, 6 bases at V and 4 bases at J, with 9 bases in the middle. The CDR3 runs to 13 residues.

The chain combines TRBV4-1 with TRBJ2-2; 12 bases are shared with TRBD2. The germline CDR1 and CDR2 sequences are MGHRA and YSYEKL. CDR3 length: 18 residues. V lost 2 bases and J lost 6; bases outside the gene matches: 10. Here the CDR3 reads CASSQLGLAGGRAGELFF. The DNA for the CDR3 is TGCGCCAGCAGCCAACTGGGGCTAGCGGGAGGGCGCGCCGGGGAGCTGTTTTTT.